Given below is one T cell receptor (beta chain) in context. Its antigen is still unknown. This entry belongs to a study of T-cell reconstitution after alpha-beta-depleted transplantation in children. General observations from the study: Reportedly, only several hundred clones from non-depleted graft cells drove alpha-beta T-cell counts at about two months. For some patients, TCRbeta diversity was high at day 60 because of recipient T cells and thymic progenitors that survived. One year after transplant, T-cell counts and diversity came mostly from newly produced T cells.

For TCRbeta, the library was prepared with unique molecular identifiers. TCRdb redid the calling of the PCR reads with MiXCR, one entry per CDR3 protein. The sample has about 980,000 distinct CDR3 sequences; about 31% are singletons. Germline lookup yields CDR1 SGHRS and CDR2 YFSETQ. CDR3 length equals 15 residues. With 4 bases clipped from V and 4 bases from J, the junction kept 4 bases outside the gene matches. This sequence joins TRBV5-1 and TRBJ2-4; 11 bases align to TRBD1. This specimen was PBMCs, mostly from graft donor cells, taken 360 days after TCRalphabeta/CD19-depleted stem cell transplant. The sequence was obtained from a boy under three years old who had a stem cell transplant for SCID, so the T cells may come from the graft donor. CDR3 coding DNA: TGCGCCAGCAGCGTGGGACAGGGGGTAAAAAACATTCAGTACTTC. Its translation: CASSVGQGVKNIQYF. Full variable domain (remainder filled in from reference TRBV5-1 and TRBJ2-4): KAGVTQTPRYLIKTRGQQVTLSCSPISGHRSVSWYQQTPGQGLQFLFEYFSETQRNKGNFPGRFSGRQFSNSRSEMNVSTLELGDSALYLCASSVGQGVKNIQYFGAGTRLSVL.